These 26 T cell receptor beta chains were sequenced from one sample in a study of T cells expressing NK-cell markers. TCRdb re-called the 5' RACE reads and gives one entry per CDR3 protein, without DNA. This sample contains hundreds of thousands of distinct CDR3 sequences. Sequencing used blood T cells: a sorted CD56 or NKG2C T cell subset, CD4+ or CD8+ T cells, or bulk PBMC T cells (not recorded which). The receptors were gathered from a woman aged 18-69 years in good health.

The chain uses TRBV28 and TRBJ2-7; the TRBD2 assignment by TCRdb is unverifiable without DNA. Germline V lookup: CDR1 MDHEN, CDR2 SYDVKM. This CDR3 is 15 amino acids long. This CDR3 is CASSLTARSTGEQYF.

The chain carries TRBV5-1 and TRBJ1-1; TCRdb designates TRBD1, a call that cannot be tested without DNA. This CDR3 spans 15 amino acids. Germline-derived CDR1 and CDR2 are SGHRS and YFSETQ. The CDR3 loop reads CASSLEQGARTEAFF.

V is TRBV29-1 and J is TRBJ2-5; no DNA is available, so the TRBD1 call from TCRdb remains unchecked. The CDR3 covers 14 residues. Germline V gene sequence: CDR1 SQVTM, CDR2 ANQGSEA. CDR3 sequence reads: CSVFGGAGRETQYF. The whole variable domain, filled in from reference TRBV29-1 and TRBJ2-5, reads SAVISQKPSRDICQRGTSLTIQCQVDSQVTMMFWYRQQPGQSLTLIATANQGSEATYESGFVIDKFPISRPNLTFSTLTVSNMSPEDSSIYLCSVFGGAGRETQYFGPGTRLLVL.

V is TRBV4-3 and J is TRBJ2-3. The germline V gene has CDR1 LGHNA and CDR2 YSLEER. This CDR3 is 14 amino acids long. CDR3 region: CASSQEPGTDTQYF.

The genes are TRBV7-8 and TRBJ2-2; with no DNA, the TCRdb D assignment of TRBD1 cannot be verified. The CDR3 is 17 residues long. The germline V gene encodes CDR1 SGHVS and CDR2 FQNEAQ. The CDR3 loop is CASSPDRGKANTGELFF. The full variable domain, with the rest looked up from reference TRBV7-8 and TRBJ2-2, is GAGVSQSPRYKVAKRGQDVALRCDPISGHVSLFWYQQALGQGPEFLTYFQNEAQLDKSGLPSDRFFAERPEGSVSTLKIQRTQQEDSAVYLCASSPDRGKANTGELFFGEGSRLTVL.

The rearrangement links TRBV5-1 to TRBJ1-2; TCRdb selects TRBD1, and the lack of DNA leaves this call unchecked. This CDR3 contains 14 residues. CDR1 is SGHRS, CDR2 YFSETQ, per germline. CDR3 in amino acids: CASSLEGLGDGYTF.

The gene calls are TRBV7-2 and TRBJ1-2; TCRdb picks TRBD1, but there is no DNA to check that call. The CDR3 extends over 15 amino acids. CDR1 and CDR2 (germline): SGHTA, FQGNSA. The CDR3 protein is CASSKPWGEVYGYTF.

The rearrangement uses TRBV5-1 and TRBJ2-7; TCRdb proposes TRBD1, but this gene call is untestable without DNA. This CDR3 region has 15 residues. Germline loops: CDR1 SGHRS, CDR2 YFSETQ. CDR3 region: CASREGHLHSYEQYF.

The V call is TRBV5-6, the J call TRBJ1-2; TCRdb's D call of TRBD1 is untestable without DNA. Germline CDR1 reads SGHDT; CDR2 reads YYEEEE. The CDR3 runs 15 residues. The chain's CDR3 is CASSTQGQGSGGYTF.

The rearrangement links TRBV20-1 to TRBJ1-5. CDR1 DFQATT and CDR2 SNEGSKA come from the germline V gene (reference sequence). The CDR3 runs to 13 residues. The CDR3 sequence: CSALLGAYQPQHF.

The chain has TRBV7-9 and TRBJ2-3; TCRdb outputs TRBD2, but without DNA this stays unchecked. The CDR3 is made up of 16 amino acids. Looked up from germline, CDR1 is SEHNR and CDR2 is FQNEAQ (reference sequence). The CDR3 loop reads CASRLSGARDTDTQYF.

The CDR3: CASSKDLLNGAFF. The gene calls are TRBV12-3 or TRBV12-4 and TRBJ1-1. This CDR3 spans 13 amino acids.

V gene TRBV4-3 combines with J gene TRBJ1-2; checking the TCRdb D call of TRBD1 is not possible without DNA. From germline, CDR1 is LGHNA and CDR2 YSLEER. The CDR3 consists of 14 residues. CDR3 in amino acids: CASSQSQGAGGYTF.

The rearrangement uses TRBV3-1 and TRBJ2-1; as DNA is missing, the TRBD2 call by TCRdb cannot be tested. CDR1 LGHDT and CDR2 YNNKEL come from the germline V gene (reference sequence). This CDR3 is built from 15 residues. The CDR3 protein is CASSPWTSGVNEQFF.

CDR3 protein: CASSQGINEQFF. The genes are TRBV7-6 and TRBJ2-1; no DNA is available, so the TRBD1 call from TCRdb remains unchecked. There are 12 residues in the CDR3. The germline V gene encodes CDR1 SGHVS and CDR2 FNYEAQ.

This rearrangement joins TRBV20-1 to TRBJ2-1; TCRdb gives TRBD2 as the D gene, but with no DNA this cannot be confirmed. This CDR3 has 17 residues. Germline-derived CDR1 and CDR2 are DFQATT and SNEGSKA (reference sequence). CDR3 amino acids: CSARDFRTSGVGNEQFF.

This chain's CDR3 is CASSVVLYNSPLHF. J is TRBJ1-6 and V is TRBV12-3 or TRBV12-4. The CDR3 is made up of 14 amino acids.

The chain carries TRBV25-1 and TRBJ1-4. The CDR3 has 15 amino acids. Germline CDR1 MGHDK, CDR2 SYGVNS. The CDR3 protein is CASSDMAGPNEKLFF.

The chain links TRBV4-3 to TRBJ1-6; the D call from TCRdb, TRBD1, cannot be confirmed without DNA. Germline values: CDR1 LGHNA, CDR2 YSLEER. The CDR3 is 15 residues long. CDR3 protein: CASSPGTALNSPLHF.

The CDR3: CASSLEVGEAFF. The rearrangement joins TRBV5-5 to TRBJ1-1. The CDR3 runs to 12 residues. Germline V CDR1 and CDR2: SGHKS, YYEKEE (reference sequence).

V is TRBV7-9 and J is TRBJ1-1. Germline V gene lookup returns CDR1 SEHNR and CDR2 FQNEAQ (reference sequence). CDR3 length: 13 residues. CDR3 region: CASSLGEWTEAFF.

The chain carries TRBV11-2 and TRBJ1-2; TCRdb returns TRBD1, unconfirmable since there is no DNA. The CDR3 is 13 amino acids. Germline V gene data show CDR1 as SGHAT and CDR2 as FQNNGV. CDR3 sequence: CASSLGQAYGYTF. Based on the CDR3 plus reference TRBV11-2 and TRBJ1-2, the full variable domain is EAGVAQSPRYKIIEKRQSVAFWCNPISGHATLYWYQQILGQGPKLLIQFQNNGVVDDSQLPKDRFSAERLKGVDSTLKIQPAKLEDSAVYLCASSLGQAYGYTFGSGTRLTVV.

The V gene is TRBV7-2, the J gene TRBJ2-3; the D call of TRBD2 rests on TCRdb alone, since no DNA is present to check it. The CDR3 contains 16 residues. Germline CDR1 SGHTA, CDR2 FQGNSA. The CDR3 sequence is CASSLGAVSSTDTQYF.

The chain has TRBV12-3 or TRBV12-4 and TRBJ2-1; TCRdb calls TRBD2, which cannot be checked without DNA. The CDR3 has 15 amino acids. The CDR3 protein is CASSRSGAPHNEQFF.

The CDR3 protein is CASSLKGAGTEAFF. The rearrangement uses TRBV5-1 and TRBJ1-1; there is no DNA to check the TCRdb D call of TRBD1. The CDR3 sequence is 14 residues long. Germline loops: CDR1 SGHRS, CDR2 YFSETQ.

The CDR3 is CSASWGLASGELFF. The chain employs TRBV20-1 and TRBJ2-2; TCRdb selects TRBD2, and the lack of DNA leaves this call unchecked. CDR1 is DFQATT and CDR2 is SNEGSKA in the germline V gene (reference sequence). This CDR3 has 14 amino acids.